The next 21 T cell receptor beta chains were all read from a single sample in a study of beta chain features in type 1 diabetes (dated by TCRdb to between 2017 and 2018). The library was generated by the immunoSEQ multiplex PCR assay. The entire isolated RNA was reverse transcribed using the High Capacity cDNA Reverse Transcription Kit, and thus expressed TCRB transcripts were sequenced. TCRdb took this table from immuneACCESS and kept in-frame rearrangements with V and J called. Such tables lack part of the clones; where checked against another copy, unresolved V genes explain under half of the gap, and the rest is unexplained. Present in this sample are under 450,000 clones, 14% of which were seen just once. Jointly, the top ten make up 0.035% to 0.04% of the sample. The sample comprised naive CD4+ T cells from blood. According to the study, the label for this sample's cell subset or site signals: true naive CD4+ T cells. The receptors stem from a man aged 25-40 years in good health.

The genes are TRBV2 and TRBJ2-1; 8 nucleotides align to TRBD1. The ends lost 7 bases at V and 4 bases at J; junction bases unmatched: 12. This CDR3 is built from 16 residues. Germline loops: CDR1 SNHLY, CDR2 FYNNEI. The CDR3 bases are TGTGCCAGCACTGACAGGGGCTTGAATCGATACAATGAGCAGTTCTTC. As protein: CASTDRGLNRYNEQFF.

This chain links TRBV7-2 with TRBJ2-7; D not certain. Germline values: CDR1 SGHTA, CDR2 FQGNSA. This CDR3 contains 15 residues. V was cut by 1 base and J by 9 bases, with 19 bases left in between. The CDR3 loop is CASSLDSYVSPAQYF. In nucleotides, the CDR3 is TGTGCCAGCAGCTTAGACTCTTATGTCAGCCCTGCGCAGTACTTC.

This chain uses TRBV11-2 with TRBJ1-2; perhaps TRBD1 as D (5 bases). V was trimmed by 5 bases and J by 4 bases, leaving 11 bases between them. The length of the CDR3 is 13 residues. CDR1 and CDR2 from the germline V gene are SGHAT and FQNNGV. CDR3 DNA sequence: TGTGCCAGCAGCCTACGTACAGGCTATGGCTACACCTTC. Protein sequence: CASSLRTGYGYTF.

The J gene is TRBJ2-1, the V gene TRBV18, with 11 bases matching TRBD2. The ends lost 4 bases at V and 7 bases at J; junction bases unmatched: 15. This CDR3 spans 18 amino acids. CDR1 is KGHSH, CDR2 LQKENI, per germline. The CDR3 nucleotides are TGTGCCAGCTCACAAACGGCCCGTAGCGGGAGGGCGACGAATGAGCAGTTCTTC. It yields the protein CASSQTARSGRATNEQFF.

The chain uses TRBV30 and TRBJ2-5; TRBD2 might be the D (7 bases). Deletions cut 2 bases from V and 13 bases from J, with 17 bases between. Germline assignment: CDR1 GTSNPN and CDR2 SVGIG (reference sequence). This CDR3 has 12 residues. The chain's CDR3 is CAWSPLRGGLYF. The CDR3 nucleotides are TGTGCCTGGAGTCCCCTTAGGGGGGGCTTGTACTTC. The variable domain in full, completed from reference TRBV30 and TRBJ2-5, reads SQTIHQWPATLVQPVGSPLSLECTVEGTSNPNLYWYRQAAGRGLQLLFYSVGIGQISSEVPQNLSASRPQDRQFILSSKKLLLSDSGFYLCAWSPLRGGLYFGPGTRLLVL.

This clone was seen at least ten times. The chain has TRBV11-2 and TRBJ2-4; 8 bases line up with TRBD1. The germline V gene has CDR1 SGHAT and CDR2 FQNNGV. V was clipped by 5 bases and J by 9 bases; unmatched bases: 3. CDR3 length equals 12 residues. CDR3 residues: CASSPQGGIQYF. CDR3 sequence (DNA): TGTGCCAGCAGCCCACAGGGGGGCATTCAGTACTTC.

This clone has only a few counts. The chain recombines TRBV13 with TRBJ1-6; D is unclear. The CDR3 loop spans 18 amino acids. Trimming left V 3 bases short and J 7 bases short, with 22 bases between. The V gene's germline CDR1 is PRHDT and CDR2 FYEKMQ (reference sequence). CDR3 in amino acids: CASSLQSPGPGYNSPLHF. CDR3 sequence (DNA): TGTGCCAGCAGCTTGCAGTCCCCCGGTCCGGGTTACAATTCACCCCTCCACTTT.

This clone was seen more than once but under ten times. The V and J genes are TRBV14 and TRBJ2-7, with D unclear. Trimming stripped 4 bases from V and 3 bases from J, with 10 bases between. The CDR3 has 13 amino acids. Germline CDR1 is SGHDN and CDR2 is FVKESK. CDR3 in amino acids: CASSRASGYEQYV. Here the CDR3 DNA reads TGTGCCAGCAGCCGAGCAAGTGGCTACGAGCAGTACGTC.

The CDR3 coding sequence is TGCAGTGCTAGTCAGGCCGGGGAGCTGTTTTTT. Translation gives CSASQAGELFF. The chain joins TRBV20-1 to TRBJ2-2; D gene unclear. Trimming pared 3 bases from V and 6 bases from J, leaving 5 bases between. CDR3 length: 11 amino acids. CDR1 and CDR2 from the germline V gene are DFQATT and SNEGSKA (reference sequence).

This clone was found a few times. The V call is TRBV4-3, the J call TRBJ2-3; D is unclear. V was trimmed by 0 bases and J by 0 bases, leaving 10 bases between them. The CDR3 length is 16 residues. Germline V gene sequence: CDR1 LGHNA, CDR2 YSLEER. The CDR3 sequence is CASSQDGGTSTDTQYF. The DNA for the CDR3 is TGCGCCAGCAGCCAAGACGGCGGAACTAGCACAGATACGCAGTATTTT.

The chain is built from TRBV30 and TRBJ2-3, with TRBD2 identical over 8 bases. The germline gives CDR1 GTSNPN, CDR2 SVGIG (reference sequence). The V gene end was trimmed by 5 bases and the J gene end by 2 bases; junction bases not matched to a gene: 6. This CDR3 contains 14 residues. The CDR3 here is CAWRSGGFTDTQYF. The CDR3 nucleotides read TGTGCCTGGCGAAGCGGGGGATTCACAGATACGCAGTATTTT. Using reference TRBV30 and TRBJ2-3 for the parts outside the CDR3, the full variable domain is SQTIHQWPATLVQPVGSPLSLECTVEGTSNPNLYWYRQAAGRGLQLLFYSVGIGQISSEVPQNLSASRPQDRQFILSSKKLLLSDSGFYLCAWRSGGFTDTQYFGPGTRLTVL.

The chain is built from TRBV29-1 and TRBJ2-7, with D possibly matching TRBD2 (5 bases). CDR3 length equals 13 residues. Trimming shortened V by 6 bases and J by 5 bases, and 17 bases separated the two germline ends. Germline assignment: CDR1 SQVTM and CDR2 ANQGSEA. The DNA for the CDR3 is TGCAGCGTAGGCCGGGGAGTGGGCAACGAGCAGTACTTC. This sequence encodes CSVGRGVGNEQYF.

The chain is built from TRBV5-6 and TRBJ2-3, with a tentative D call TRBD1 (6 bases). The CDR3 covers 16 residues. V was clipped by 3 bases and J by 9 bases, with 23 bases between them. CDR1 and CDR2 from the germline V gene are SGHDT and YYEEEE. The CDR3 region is CASSYATGRAAGTQYF. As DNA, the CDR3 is TGTGCCAGCAGCTATGCTACAGGGCGCGCCGCAGGAACGCAGTATTTT.

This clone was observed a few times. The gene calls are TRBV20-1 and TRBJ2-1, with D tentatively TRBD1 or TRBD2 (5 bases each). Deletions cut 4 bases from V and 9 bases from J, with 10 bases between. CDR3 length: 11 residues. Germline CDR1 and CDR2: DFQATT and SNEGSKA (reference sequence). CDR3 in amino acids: CSAIRGGEQFF. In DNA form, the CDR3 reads TGCAGTGCTATACGGGGCGGTGAGCAGTTCTTC.

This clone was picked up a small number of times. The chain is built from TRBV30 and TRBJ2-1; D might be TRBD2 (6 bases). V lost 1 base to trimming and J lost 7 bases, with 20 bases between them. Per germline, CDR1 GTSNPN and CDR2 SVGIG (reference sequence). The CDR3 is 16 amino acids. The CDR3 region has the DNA TGTGCCTGGAGTGGCCGTTTGTTGGGACTCGGGAATGAGCAGTTCTTC. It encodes CAWSGRLLGLGNEQFF.

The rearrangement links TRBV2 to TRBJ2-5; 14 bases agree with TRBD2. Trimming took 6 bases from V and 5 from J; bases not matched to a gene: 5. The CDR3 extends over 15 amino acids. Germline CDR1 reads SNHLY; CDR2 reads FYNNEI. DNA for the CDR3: TGTGCCAGCAGAAGACTAGCGGGGGGGCAGGAGACCCAGTACTTC. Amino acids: CASRRLAGGQETQYF.

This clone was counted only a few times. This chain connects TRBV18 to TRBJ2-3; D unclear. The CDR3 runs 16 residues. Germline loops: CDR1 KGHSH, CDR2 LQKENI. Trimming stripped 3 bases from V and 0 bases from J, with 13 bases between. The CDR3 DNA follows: TGTGCCAGCTCACCGACCGTTGAGGCCAGCACAGATACGCAGTATTTT. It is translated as CASSPTVEASTDTQYF.

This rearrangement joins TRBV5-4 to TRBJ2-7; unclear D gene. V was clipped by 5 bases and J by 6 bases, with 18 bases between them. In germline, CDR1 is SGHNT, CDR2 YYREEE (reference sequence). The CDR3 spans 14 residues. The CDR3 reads CASSLSPGDGEQYF. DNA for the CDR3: TGTGCCAGCAGTTTGAGCCCCGGCGACGGCGAGCAGTACTTC.

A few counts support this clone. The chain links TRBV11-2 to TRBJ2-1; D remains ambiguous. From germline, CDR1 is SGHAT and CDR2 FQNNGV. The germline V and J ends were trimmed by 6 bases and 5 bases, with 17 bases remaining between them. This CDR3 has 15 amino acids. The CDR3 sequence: CASSRSGLAHNEQFF. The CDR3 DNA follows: TGTGCCAGCAGTCGTTCCGGGTTAGCCCACAATGAGCAGTTCTTC.

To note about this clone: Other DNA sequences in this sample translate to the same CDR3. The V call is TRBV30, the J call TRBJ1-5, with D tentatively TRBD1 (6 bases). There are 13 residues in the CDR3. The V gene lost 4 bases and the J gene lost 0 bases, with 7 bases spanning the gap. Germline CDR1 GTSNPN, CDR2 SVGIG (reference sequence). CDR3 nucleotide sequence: TGTGCCTGGACACAGGGTAGCAATCAGCCCCAGCATTTT. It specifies CAWTQGSNQPQHF. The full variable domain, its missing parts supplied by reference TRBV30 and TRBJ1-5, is SQTIHQWPATLVQPVGSPLSLECTVEGTSNPNLYWYRQAAGRGLQLLFYSVGIGQISSEVPQNLSASRPQDRQFILSSKKLLLSDSGFYLCAWTQGSNQPQHFGDGTRLSIL.

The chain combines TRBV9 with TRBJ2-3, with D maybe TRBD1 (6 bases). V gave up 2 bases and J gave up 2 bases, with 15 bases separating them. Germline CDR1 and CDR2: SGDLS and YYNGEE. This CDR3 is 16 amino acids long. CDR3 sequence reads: CASSVTSGQITDTQYF. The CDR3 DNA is TGTGCCAGCAGCGTTACATCAGGACAGATCACAGATACGCAGTATTTT.